This T cell receptor (beta chain) was sequenced during a study of blood T cell repertoires in COVID-19. Across the study: The United States, Italy and Spain were the sources of the acute and convalescent COVID-19 samples. From T cells, B-cell-depleted T cells, or PBMCs came the material, which was cDNA or gDNA.

This CDR3 is 18 amino acids long. Germline V lookup: CDR1 LNHDA, CDR2 SQIVND (reference sequence). Losses at the gene ends were 3 bases for V and 10 bases for J; bases not matched to a gene: 21. In the authors' methods: Reference gene primer amplification gave estimated nucleated cell counts. The method was immunoSEQ multiplex PCR; TCRdb's version includes in-frame clones alone and lacks a portion of them. V and J calls and clone size are given by that table; D and trimming were obtained from the DNA. The data hold about 84,000 clones, with roughly 77% observed a single time. The specimen was peripheral blood. The receptor's source is a man aged 50 or older with active or convalescent COVID-19. V usage is TRBV19 and J usage is TRBJ2-1, with TRBD2 matching 7 bases. CDR3 DNA: TGTGCCAGTAGTATTTTCGGTGTGAGTAGCGGGCGGGACGGGGAGCAGTTCTTC. This sequence encodes CASSIFGVSSGRDGEQFF.